This is a list of T cell receptor beta chains from one sample in a study of identical twins. TCRdb analysed the 5' RACE reads with MiXCR anew, one entry per CDR3 protein. The data hold 350,000 to 500,000 distinct CDR3 sequences, with less than 20% observed a single time. Sequenced sample: naive T cells sorted from blood. All receptors come from a man in his fifties in good health. CDR3s include the opening cysteine and the closing phenylalanine or tryptophan. The order of the fields is CDR3 DNA, CDR3 protein, V gene, D gene, J gene, clone size. D genes are given only for firm matches. Clone size, where shown, is once, few, many, or a class for clones that have expanded.

TGTGCCAGCAGTGCTCTAGCGGGAGCAAGTGAGCAGTTCTTC CASSALAGASEQFF TRBV28 TRBD2 TRBJ2-1 few
TGTGCCACCAGTGATTGGCGGACTAGCGGGACTTTCACAGATACGCAGTATTTT CATSDWRTSGTFTDTQYF TRBV24-1 TRBD2 TRBJ2-3 many
TGCAGCGTTGAACATAGAGGGTCATTTGGGCACGAGCAGTACTTC CSVEHRGSFGHEQYF TRBV29-1 . TRBJ2-7 many
TGTGCCAGCAGCTTTGACGGAGGGGAAACTGAAGCTTTCTTT CASSFDGGETEAFF TRBV7-8 . TRBJ1-1 .
TGCAGCGCCGTGGGGGGAACATTTTCCTACGAGCAGTACTTC CSAVGGTFSYEQYF TRBV29-1 . TRBJ2-7 many
TGTGCCAGCAGTTCAAGCTTGGGGCCTAACTATGGCTACACCTTC CASSSSLGPNYGYTF TRBV12-3/TRBV12-4 . TRBJ1-2 .
TGTGCCAGCGCGAACGGGGCGACTAGCGGGAGAGGAGATACGCAGTATTTT CASANGATSGRGDTQYF TRBV5-5 TRBD2 TRBJ2-3 .
TGCGCCAGCAGCCAGGCACTAGCGGGAGCCGAATACAATGAGCAGTTCTTC CASSQALAGAEYNEQFF TRBV4-1 TRBD2 TRBJ2-1 many
TGCAGCGTTGCCTCCGGGGGGGAGCAGTACTTC CSVASGGEQYF TRBV29-1 TRBD2 TRBJ2-7 many
TGTGCCAGCAGCCAGCCCGGGGGGAAATCTGGGGCCAACGTCCTGACTTTC CASSQPGGKSGANVLTF TRBV6-1 TRBD2 TRBJ2-6 .
TGTGCCAGCAGCTCCCCAGGAGGAGGCCACAATGAGCAGTTCTTC CASSSPGGGHNEQFF TRBV7-2 . TRBJ2-1 .
TGTGCCAGCAGTTACCCCAGGGGTAGCGGGGGAGACCTTAGCACAGATACGCAGTATTTT CASSYPRGSGGDLSTDTQYF TRBV12-3/TRBV12-4 TRBD2 TRBJ2-3 .
TGTGCCAGCAGTTTGAATGCGGGAGTGGCCGGGGAGCTGTTTTTT CASSLNAGVAGELFF TRBV27 TRBD2 TRBJ2-2 few
TGTGCCACTACCCTGGCCGGGAGTGTCGCCTACAATGAGCAGTTCTTC CATTLAGSVAYNEQFF TRBV7-2 . TRBJ2-1 few
TGCAGCGTTGGCCCTCGTTTATCCTCTGAAGCTTTCTTT CSVGPRLSSEAFF TRBV29-1 . TRBJ1-1 .
TGTGCCAGCAGCCAAGAGCCCGGGACGGTCGGGGAGCTGTTTTTT CASSQEPGTVGELFF TRBV4-2 . TRBJ2-2 few
TGTGCCAGCAGTCCCCTTGAGCCCTATCAGCCCCAGCATTTT CASSPLEPYQPQHF TRBV28 . TRBJ1-5 .
TGTGCCAGCAGCAAAGGCAATTGGACAGGGGTGGGAAACTATGGCTACACCTTC CASSKGNWTGVGNYGYTF TRBV21-1 . TRBJ1-2 many
TGTGCCAGCAGTTCTTATATCGGGGAGCTGTTTTTT CASSSYIGELFF TRBV12-3/TRBV12-4 . TRBJ2-2 few
TGCGCCAGCAGCCAAGAGGCCAATGAAAAACTGTTTTTT CASSQEANEKLFF TRBV4-3 . TRBJ1-4 many
TGCAGTGCTAGAGATGGGCTAGCGGGGGCAGATACGCAGTATTTT CSARDGLAGADTQYF TRBV20-1 TRBD2 TRBJ2-3 .
TGTGCCAGCAGCCAAGATTGGATGAACACTGAAGCTTTCTTT CASSQDWMNTEAFF TRBV4-2 . TRBJ1-1 few
TGCGCCAGCAGCTTGGCCGAAGGGCCCCTAGATACGCAGTATTTT CASSLAEGPLDTQYF TRBV5-1 . TRBJ2-3 .
TGCGCCAGCAGCACCCAGGGGATAGCGGGAACCGGGGAGCTGTTTTTT CASSTQGIAGTGELFF TRBV5-1 TRBD2 TRBJ2-2 many
TGTGCCAGCAAATGGAGTAGCGGAGGGCACGAGCAGTACTTC CASKWSSGGHEQYF TRBV7-2 . TRBJ2-7 few
TGTGCCAGCAGCTTTACAGGGGTGAATCAGCCCCAGCATTTT CASSFTGVNQPQHF TRBV7-2 TRBD1 TRBJ1-5 few
TGTGCCAGCAGTGATGAGACAGGGAGTGGTGCAGATACGCAGTATTTT CASSDETGSGADTQYF TRBV25-1 TRBD1 TRBJ2-3 .